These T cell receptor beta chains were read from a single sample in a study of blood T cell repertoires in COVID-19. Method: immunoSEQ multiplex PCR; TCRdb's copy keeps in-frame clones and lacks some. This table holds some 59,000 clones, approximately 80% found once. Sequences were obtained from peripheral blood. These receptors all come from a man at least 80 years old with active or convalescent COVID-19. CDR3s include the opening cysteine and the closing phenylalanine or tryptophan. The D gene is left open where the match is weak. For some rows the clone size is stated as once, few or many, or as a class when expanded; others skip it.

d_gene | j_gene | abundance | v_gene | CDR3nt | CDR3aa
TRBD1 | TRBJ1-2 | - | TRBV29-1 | TGCAGCGTTGCGGGAGTGACAGGGGGCGCGGACTATGGCTACACCTTC | CSVAGVTGGADYGYTF
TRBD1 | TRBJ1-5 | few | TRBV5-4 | TGTGCCAGCAGCCTACAGGGGGCCGGCAATCAGCCCCAGCATTTT | CASSLQGAGNQPQHF
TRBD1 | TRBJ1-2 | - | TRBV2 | TGTGCCAGCAGTTCGGGACAGCCGGGCCTTGGCTACACCTTC | CASSSGQPGLGYTF
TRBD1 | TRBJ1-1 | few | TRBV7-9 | TGTGCCAGCAGTCCCCCTGGAAGACAGGGAAGATACGAAGCTTTCTTT | CASSPPGRQGRYEAFF
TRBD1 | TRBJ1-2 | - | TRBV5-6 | TGTGCCAGTGGCGTGACAGGGGGATTGGGCTACACCTTC | CASGVTGGLGYTF
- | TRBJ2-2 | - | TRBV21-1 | TGTGCCAGCAGCCTCGGGGGGATCGGGGAGCTGTTTTTT | CASSLGGIGELFF
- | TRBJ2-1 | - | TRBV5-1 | TGCGCCAGCAGCTTGGCTGAGCGGAATAATGAGCAGTTCTTC | CASSLAERNNEQFF
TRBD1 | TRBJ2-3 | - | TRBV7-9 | TGTGCCAGCAGCTTGGACAGGGGGGCAGATACGCAGTATTTT | CASSLDRGADTQYF
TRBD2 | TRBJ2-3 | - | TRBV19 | TGTGCCAGTAGTGACCGGGGGGGCGGTACGCAGTATTTT | CASSDRGGGTQYF
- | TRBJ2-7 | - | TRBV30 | TGTGCCTGGAGCCAAAACCCCCCCCTATACGAGCAGTACTTC | CAWSQNPPLYEQYF
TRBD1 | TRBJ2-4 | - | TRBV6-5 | TGTGCCAGCAGTTACTCCGCGGGACAGGGGAAAAACATTCAGTACTTC | CASSYSAGQGKNIQYF
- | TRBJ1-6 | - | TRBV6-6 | TGTGCCAGCAGTTTTCGGAATTCACCCCTCCACTTT | CASSFRNSPLHF
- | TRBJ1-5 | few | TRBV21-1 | TGTGCCAGCAGTACGGACAGGGGTGCAAATCAGCCCCAGCATTTT | CASSTDRGANQPQHF
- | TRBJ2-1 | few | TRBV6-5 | TGTGCCAGCAGGGAGCGGACTACTAGGTACAATGAGCAGTTCTTC | CASRERTTRYNEQFF
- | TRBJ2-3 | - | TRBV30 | TGTGCCTGGACCAACAGGGGGGGAGCGGCAGATACGCAGTATTTT | CAWTNRGGAADTQYF
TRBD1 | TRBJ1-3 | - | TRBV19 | TGTGCCAGTAGTGCATTTCGGACAGGGATTGGAAACACCATATATTTT | CASSAFRTGIGNTIYF
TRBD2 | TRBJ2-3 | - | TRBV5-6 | TGTGCCAGCAGCTTGGCGGGACTAGCGTCTGATACGCAGTATTTT | CASSLAGLASDTQYF
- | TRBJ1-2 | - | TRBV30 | TGTGCCTGGGGGACGCAGGGCACCCTACATGGCTACACCTTC | CAWGTQGTLHGYTF
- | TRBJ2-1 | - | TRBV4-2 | TGTGCCAGCAGCCTCAATCGCGATGAGCAGTTCTTC | CASSLNRDEQFF
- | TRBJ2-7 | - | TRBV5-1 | TGCGCCAGCAGCTCACACTACGAGCAGTACTTC | CASSSHYEQYF
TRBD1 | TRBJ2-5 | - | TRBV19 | TGTGCCAGTAGTATAGGACAGGGGGTAGAGACCCAGTACTTC | CASSIGQGVETQYF
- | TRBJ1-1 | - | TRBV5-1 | TGCGCCAGCCGGGTCTACGGGGAGAACACTGAAGCTTTCTTT | CASRVYGENTEAFF
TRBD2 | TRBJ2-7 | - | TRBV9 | TGTGCCAGCAGCCCGCGACTAGCGGGACTTTCCTACGAGCAGTACTTC | CASSPRLAGLSYEQYF
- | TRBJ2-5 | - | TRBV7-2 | TGTGCCAGCAGCTTAGTGGCCGGGTACCAGGAGACCCAGTACTTC | CASSLVAGYQETQYF
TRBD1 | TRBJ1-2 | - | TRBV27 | TGTGCCAGCAGCCGGGACAGGCGTTCATTTAGCTACACCTTC | CASSRDRRSFSYTF
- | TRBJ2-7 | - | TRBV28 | TGTGCCAGCATATCAGGGGCCGCCCCGAACTACGAGCAGTACTTC | CASISGAAPNYEQYF
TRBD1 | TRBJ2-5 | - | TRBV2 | TGTGCCAGCAATAGACAGGGGAGTGTGGGAGAGACCCAGTACTTC | CASNRQGSVGETQYF
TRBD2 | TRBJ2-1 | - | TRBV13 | TGTGCCAGCAGCCGCGGGGGGAGGGGCTGGGATGAGCAGTTCTTC | CASSRGGRGWDEQFF
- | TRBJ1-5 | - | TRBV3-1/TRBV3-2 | TGTGCCAGCAGTTTCAGGGGTGGCAATCAGCCCCAGCATTTT | CASSFRGGNQPQHF
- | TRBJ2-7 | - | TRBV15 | TGTGCCAGTTCAGGGCCGTATTTGGTCGAGCAGTACTTC | CASSGPYLVEQYF
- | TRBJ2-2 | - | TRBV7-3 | TGTGCCAGCAGCTTGGGACTGGGTGGCGGGGAGCTGTTTTTT | CASSLGLGGGELFF
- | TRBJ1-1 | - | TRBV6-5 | TGTGCCAGCAGTTCACAGAGAAACACTGAAGCTTTCTTT | CASSSQRNTEAFF
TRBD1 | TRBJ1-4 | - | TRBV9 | TGTGCCAGCAGCGTAGACATCGGGCCAGGGGGTGAAAAACTGTTTTTT | CASSVDIGPGGEKLFF
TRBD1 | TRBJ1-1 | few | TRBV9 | TGTGCCAGCAGCGGACAGGGACGCACGAACACTGAAGCTTTCTTT | CASSGQGRTNTEAFF
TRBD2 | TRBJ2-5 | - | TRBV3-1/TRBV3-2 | TGTGCCAGCAGCCAGTCTAGCGGGGGGTGGGAGACCCAGTACTTC | CASSQSSGGWETQYF
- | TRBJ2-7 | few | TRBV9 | TGTGCCAGCAGCGTAAGTAGTCCCTCCTACGAGCAGTACTTC | CASSVSSPSYEQYF